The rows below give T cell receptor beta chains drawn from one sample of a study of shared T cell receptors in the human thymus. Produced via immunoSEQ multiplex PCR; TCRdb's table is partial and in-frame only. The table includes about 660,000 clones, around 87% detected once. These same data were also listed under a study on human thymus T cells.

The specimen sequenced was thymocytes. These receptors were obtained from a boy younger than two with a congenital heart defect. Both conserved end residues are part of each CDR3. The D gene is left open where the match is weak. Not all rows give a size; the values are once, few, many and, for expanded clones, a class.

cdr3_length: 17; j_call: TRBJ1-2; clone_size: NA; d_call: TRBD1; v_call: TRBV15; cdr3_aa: CATSRDRDRLKYYGYTF; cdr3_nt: TGTGCCACCAGCAGAGATAGGGACAGGCTAAAATACTATGGCTACACCTTC
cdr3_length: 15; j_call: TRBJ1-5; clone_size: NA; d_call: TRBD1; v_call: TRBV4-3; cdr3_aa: CASSPSTGGNQPQHF; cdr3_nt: TGCGCCAGCAGCCCTTCGACAGGGGGCAATCAGCCCCAGCATTTT
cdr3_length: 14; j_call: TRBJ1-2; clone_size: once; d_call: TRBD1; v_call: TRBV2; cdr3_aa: CASKETGGSDGYTF; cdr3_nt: TGTGCCAGCAAAGAGACAGGGGGGTCGGATGGCTACACCTTC
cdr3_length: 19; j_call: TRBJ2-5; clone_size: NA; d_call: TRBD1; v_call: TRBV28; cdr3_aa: CASRADRGRERGRQETQYF; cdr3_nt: TGTGCCAGCAGAGCTGACAGGGGGCGTGAGCGGGGGCGCCAAGAGACCCAGTACTTC
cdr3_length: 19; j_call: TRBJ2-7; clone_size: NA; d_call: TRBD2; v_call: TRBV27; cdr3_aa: CASSFLGTSAPPVTYEQYF; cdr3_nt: TGTGCCAGCAGTTTCCTGGGGACTAGCGCCCCCCCGGTAACCTACGAGCAGTACTTC
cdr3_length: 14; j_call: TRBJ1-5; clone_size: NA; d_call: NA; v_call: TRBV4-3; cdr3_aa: CASSKNRGNQPQHF; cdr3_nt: TGCGCCAGCAGCAAAAACCGGGGCAATCAGCCCCAGCATTTT
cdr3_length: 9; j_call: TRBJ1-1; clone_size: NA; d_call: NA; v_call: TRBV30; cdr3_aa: CASRVEAFF; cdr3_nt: TGTGCCTCTAGAGTCGAAGCTTTCTTT
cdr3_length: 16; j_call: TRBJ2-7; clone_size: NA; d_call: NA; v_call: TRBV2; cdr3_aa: CASSVGSGADPYEQYF; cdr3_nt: TGTGCCAGCAGTGTCGGTTCGGGAGCGGACCCCTACGAGCAGTACTTC
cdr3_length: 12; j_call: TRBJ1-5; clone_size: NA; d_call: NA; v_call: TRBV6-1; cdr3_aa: CASDKDNQPQHF; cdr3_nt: TGTGCCAGCGACAAGGACAATCAGCCCCAGCATTTT
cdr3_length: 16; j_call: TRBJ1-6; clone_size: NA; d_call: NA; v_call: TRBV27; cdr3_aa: CASSLHKMRVNSPLHF; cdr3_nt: TGTGCCAGCAGTTTACATAAAATGAGGGTGAATTCACCACTCCACTTT
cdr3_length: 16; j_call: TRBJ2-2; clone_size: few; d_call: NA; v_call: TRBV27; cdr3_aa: CASSNMDGGVSGELFF; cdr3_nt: TGTGCCAGCAGTAACATGGATGGAGGGGTCAGCGGGGAGCTGTTTTTT
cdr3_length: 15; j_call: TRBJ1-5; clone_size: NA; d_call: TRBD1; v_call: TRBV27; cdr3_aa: CASSSYRGFNQPQHF; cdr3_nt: TGTGCCAGCAGTAGTTACAGGGGGTTCAATCAGCCCCAGCATTTT
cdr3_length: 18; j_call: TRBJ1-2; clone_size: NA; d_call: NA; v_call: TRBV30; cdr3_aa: CAYRRPPPRAQNNYGYTF; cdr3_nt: TGTGCCTACCGCAGACCCCCGCCCAGGGCTCAAAATAACTATGGCTACACCTTC
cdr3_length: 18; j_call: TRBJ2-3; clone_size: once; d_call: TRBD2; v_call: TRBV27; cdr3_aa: CASSSLAGGPQGTDTQYF; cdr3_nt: TGTGCCAGCAGTTCACTAGCGGGGGGGCCTCAGGGAACAGATACGCAGTATTTT
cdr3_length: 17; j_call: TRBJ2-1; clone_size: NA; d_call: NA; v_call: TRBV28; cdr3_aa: CASSLARGGATYNEQFF; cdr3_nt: TGTGCCAGCAGTTTAGCCCGTGGGGGGGCTACCTACAATGAGCAGTTCTTC
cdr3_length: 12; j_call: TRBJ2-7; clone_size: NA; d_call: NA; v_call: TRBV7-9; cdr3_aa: CASSRLSYEQYF; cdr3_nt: TGTGCCAGCAGTCGTCTCTCCTACGAGCAGTACTTC
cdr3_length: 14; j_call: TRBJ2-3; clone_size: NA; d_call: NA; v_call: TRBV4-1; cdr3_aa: CASSQGTLRDTQYF; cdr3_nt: TGCGCCAGCAGCCAAGGGACTCTCCGAGATACGCAGTATTTT